A selection of T cell receptor beta chains follows, all from one sample in a study of blood T cell repertoires in COVID-19. Here immunoSEQ multiplex PCR was the method, and the copy in TCRdb shows in-frame clones only, minus some. In the table there are around 250,000 clones, roughly 82% of which are singletons. Sequenced: peripheral blood. Receptors were obtained from an elderly man with acute or convalescent COVID-19. CDR3s include the opening cysteine and the closing phenylalanine or tryptophan. Each record gives: CDR3 DNA, CDR3 protein, clone size, D gene, V gene, J gene. A D gene is named only where the DNA matches it firmly. Only part of the rows carry a size: once, few, many, or a class if the clone is expanded.

DNA: TGTGCCAGCAGTTCCTCAGGGGGGGGAGGTCAGCCCCAGCATTTT
CDR3: CASSSSGGGGQPQHF
size: .
D: TRBD1
V: TRBV6-5
J: TRBJ1-5

DNA: TGTGCCAGCAGCTTGCCCGGGAGCGACTACAATGAGCAGTTCTTC
CDR3: CASSLPGSDYNEQFF
size: .
D: .
V: TRBV5-4
J: TRBJ2-1

DNA: TGTGCCAGCAGCTATGTAGCGGGGGGCGGAGAGACCCAGTACTTC
CDR3: CASSYVAGGGETQYF
size: .
D: TRBD2
V: TRBV7-2
J: TRBJ2-5

DNA: TGCAGCGTTTTAGCGGGATCCGCCTACGAGCAGTACTTC
CDR3: CSVLAGSAYEQYF
size: .
D: TRBD2
V: TRBV29-1
J: TRBJ2-7

DNA: TGTGCCAGCAGTGATATTGGGACAGGGGGAGTTTCCGGGGAGCTGTTTTTT
CDR3: CASSDIGTGGVSGELFF
size: .
D: TRBD1
V: TRBV6-1
J: TRBJ2-2

DNA: TGTGCCAGCAGTTACTTCAGCGTGGGGGGAAACACTGAAGCTTTCTTT
CDR3: CASSYFSVGGNTEAFF
size: .
D: .
V: TRBV6-5
J: TRBJ1-1

DNA: TGTGCCAGCTCTACTATAGATAGCACAGATACGCAGTATTTT
CDR3: CASSTIDSTDTQYF
size: .
D: .
V: TRBV18
J: TRBJ2-3

DNA: TGTGCCAGCAGTCCTGGAGGGGGCAAGGGAAACACCATATATTTT
CDR3: CASSPGGGKGNTIYF
size: .
D: TRBD1
V: TRBV28
J: TRBJ1-3

DNA: TGTGCCAGTAGTACCTCGAGGGCCGGCTACACCTTC
CDR3: CASSTSRAGYTF
size: .
D: .
V: TRBV19
J: TRBJ1-2

DNA: TGTGCCAGCAGCTTACACGGCTACGAGCAGTACTTC
CDR3: CASSLHGYEQYF
size: .
D: .
V: TRBV7-2
J: TRBJ2-7

DNA: TGTGCCAGCAGCTTGACAGGGGGCAAAGTCGATAATTCACCCCTCCACTTT
CDR3: CASSLTGGKVDNSPLHF
size: .
D: TRBD1
V: TRBV7-9
J: TRBJ1-6

DNA: TGTGCCAGCAGCTTATCGGGGGGTCAGCCCCAGCATTTT
CDR3: CASSLSGGQPQHF
size: .
D: .
V: TRBV7-9
J: TRBJ1-5

DNA: TGTGCCAGCAATCAGGGGGCTCCCGGGGAGCTGTTTTTT
CDR3: CASNQGAPGELFF
size: .
D: TRBD1
V: TRBV12-3/TRBV12-4
J: TRBJ2-2

DNA: TGTGCCAGCAGCTTAACCCCGGACAGTAATTCACCCCTCCACTTT
CDR3: CASSLTPDSNSPLHF
size: .
D: .
V: TRBV7-2
J: TRBJ1-6

DNA: TGTGCCAGTAGCTTGACAGGCCAGGGTGGCTACACCTTC
CDR3: CASSLTGQGGYTF
size: .
D: .
V: TRBV19
J: TRBJ1-2

DNA: TGTGCCAGCAGCGTAGGACAGGGGAACAATCAGCCCCAGCATTTT
CDR3: CASSVGQGNNQPQHF
size: .
D: TRBD1
V: TRBV9
J: TRBJ1-5

DNA: TGTGCCATCAGTGAGTCGAAGCGTCTAGCGGGGGGGTACAATGAGCAGTTCTTC
CDR3: CAISESKRLAGGYNEQFF
size: .
D: TRBD2
V: TRBV10-3
J: TRBJ2-1

DNA: TGTGCCAGTAAGCAGCGGGAGAACACCGGGGAGCTGTTTTTT
CDR3: CASKQRENTGELFF
size: .
D: TRBD2
V: TRBV19
J: TRBJ2-2

DNA: TGTGCCAGTAGCGCTCGGCAGGGGGCGCCCTCCTACAATGAGCAGTTCTTC
CDR3: CASSARQGAPSYNEQFF
size: .
D: TRBD1
V: TRBV19
J: TRBJ2-1

DNA: TGCAGTGCTAGTGAAGGGGCAGCTGGGGCCAACGTCCTGACTTTC
CDR3: CSASEGAAGANVLTF
size: .
D: .
V: TRBV20-1
J: TRBJ2-6

DNA: TGTGCCAGCAGCGTCCCGGACAGAGAGACCCAGTACTTC
CDR3: CASSVPDRETQYF
size: .
D: .
V: TRBV5-6
J: TRBJ2-5

DNA: TGTGCCAGCAGTTTCTTACAGTATAATTCACCCCTCCACTTT
CDR3: CASSFLQYNSPLHF
size: .
D: .
V: TRBV27
J: TRBJ1-6

DNA: TGCGCCAGCAGCCTTCTGCGTCCGGGAAGGGAGACCCAGTACTTC
CDR3: CASSLLRPGRETQYF
size: .
D: .
V: TRBV5-1
J: TRBJ2-5

DNA: TGTGCCAGCAGTTTAAGACAGGGCTATGGCTACACCTTC
CDR3: CASSLRQGYGYTF
size: .
D: TRBD1
V: TRBV27
J: TRBJ1-2

DNA: TGCGCCAGCAGCCTTGAGCCCTACGAGCAGTACTTC
CDR3: CASSLEPYEQYF
size: .
D: .
V: TRBV5-1
J: TRBJ2-7

DNA: TGTGCCAGCAGCTTGTCTAGCGGGGCCTACGAGCAGTACTTC
CDR3: CASSLSSGAYEQYF
size: .
D: TRBD2
V: TRBV5-4
J: TRBJ2-7

DNA: TGTGCCAGCAGACCCGGGGGGGGGTGGAAAACGCCCCAGCATTTT
CDR3: CASRPGGGWKTPQHF
size: .
D: .
V: TRBV6-5
J: TRBJ1-5

DNA: TGTGCCATCAGCGGAGGGACAGGGAAAGAGACCCAGTACTTC
CDR3: CAISGGTGKETQYF
size: .
D: TRBD1
V: TRBV10-3
J: TRBJ2-5

DNA: TGTGCCAGCAGTTCAGCCCAGGGGGCCCAAGAGACCCAGTACTTC
CDR3: CASSSAQGAQETQYF
size: .
D: TRBD1
V: TRBV28
J: TRBJ2-5

DNA: TGCGCCAGCAGCTTGGGGACAGGGTCAGCCGGGGAGCTGTTTTTT
CDR3: CASSLGTGSAGELFF
size: .
D: TRBD1
V: TRBV5-1
J: TRBJ2-2

DNA: TGCAGCGCCCAGGGTGCCGACCTGGCCCAGCATTTT
CDR3: CSAQGADLAQHF
size: .
D: .
V: TRBV29-1
J: TRBJ1-5

DNA: TGTGCCAGCAGTGAACCGGACAGAAGAATTGCAACTAATGAAAAACTGTTTTTT
CDR3: CASSEPDRRIATNEKLFF
size: .
D: .
V: TRBV2
J: TRBJ1-4

DNA: TGTGCCACCAGCAGAGATCTTCCGCCCCTCCACTTT
CDR3: CATSRDLPPLHF
size: .
D: .
V: TRBV15
J: TRBJ1-6

DNA: TGTGCCAGCTCAGCAACAGGGGGCCGGGACACTGAAGCTTTCTTT
CDR3: CASSATGGRDTEAFF
size: .
D: TRBD1
V: TRBV18
J: TRBJ1-1

DNA: TGCGCCAGCAGCTTTTCGGGACAGGGTGAGCAGTTCTTC
CDR3: CASSFSGQGEQFF
size: .
D: TRBD1
V: TRBV5-1
J: TRBJ2-1

DNA: TGTGCCAGCAGCGTAGATTTGGACTCGTATTCACCCCTCCACTTT
CDR3: CASSVDLDSYSPLHF
size: .
D: .
V: TRBV9
J: TRBJ1-6

DNA: TGTGCCAGCAGGGGACTGGGAACTGAGCAGTTCTTC
CDR3: CASRGLGTEQFF
size: .
D: .
V: TRBV21-1
J: TRBJ2-1

DNA: TGCAGCGTTGTCTCCGTACTAGAGCAGTTCTTC
CDR3: CSVVSVLEQFF
size: once
D: .
V: TRBV29-1
J: TRBJ2-1

DNA: TGTGCCAGCAGCCCGAACACAGGGAACTATGGCTACACCTTC
CDR3: CASSPNTGNYGYTF
size: .
D: .
V: TRBV7-2
J: TRBJ1-2

DNA: TGTGCCAGCAGTCACGGACAGGGTATTGGCGGGGAGCTGTTTTTT
CDR3: CASSHGQGIGGELFF
size: .
D: TRBD1
V: TRBV6-6
J: TRBJ2-2

DNA: TGTGCCAGCAGTTACTCGAGAGACAGGGGGCGTACAGATACGCAGTATTTT
CDR3: CASSYSRDRGRTDTQYF
size: .
D: TRBD1
V: TRBV6-2/TRBV6-3
J: TRBJ2-3

DNA: TGTGCCATCAAGACCACCGGGACAGGGAATTCACCCCTCCACTTT
CDR3: CAIKTTGTGNSPLHF
size: .
D: TRBD1
V: TRBV10-3
J: TRBJ1-6

DNA: TGCGCCAGCAGCTTGGGCGCCGCGAACACCGGGGAGCTGTTTTTT
CDR3: CASSLGAANTGELFF
size: .
D: .
V: TRBV5-1
J: TRBJ2-2

DNA: TGTGCCAGCAGCCAAGATAGACTGAACGAGCAGTACTTC
CDR3: CASSQDRLNEQYF
size: .
D: .
V: TRBV3-1/TRBV3-2
J: TRBJ2-7

DNA: TGTGCCAGCAGCTTATCACGGCCGGGACTACGGAACACCGGGGAGCTGTTTTTT
CDR3: CASSLSRPGLRNTGELFF
size: .
D: TRBD2
V: TRBV7-2
J: TRBJ2-2